The 4 T cell receptor beta chains reported below all come from one sample, sequenced in a study of CD8 T cells in Susac syndrome. A quantity of about 0.5 to 1 ug RNA underwent reverse transcription using random hexamers. TCRdb independently ran MiXCR on the immunoSEQ multiplex PCR reads; one entry per CDR3 protein. The sample lists 200,000 or so distinct CDR3 sequences; almost 96% were seen once. The specimen was CD4+ T cells from PBMCs. The receptors were sampled from a human donor with Susac syndrome.

CDR3 protein: CASSGRSGGADETQYF. The CDR3 coding sequence is TGTGCCAGCAGTGGTAGAAGCGGGGGGGCAGATGAGACCCAGTACTTC. The genes are TRBV28 and TRBJ2-5, with TRBD2 matching over 10 bases. This CDR3 contains 16 residues. V was clipped by 5 bases and J by 5 bases; unmatched bases: 11. Germline-derived CDR1 and CDR2 are MDHEN and SYDVKM. The complete variable domain, with remaining parts taken from reference TRBV28 and TRBJ2-5, reads DVKVTQSSRYLVKRTGEKVFLECVQDMDHENMFWYRQDPGLGLRLIYFSYDVKMKEKGDIPEGYSVSREKKERFSLILESASTNQTSMYLCASSGRSGGADETQYFGPGTRLLVL.

V usage is TRBV15 and J usage is TRBJ1-5; 8 bases fit TRBD1. Germline CDR1 reads LNHNV; CDR2 reads YYDKDF (reference sequence). This CDR3 has 14 residues. The V and J ends lost 1 base and 5 bases, in that order; junction bases with no gene match: 1. The CDR3 protein is CATSRGTGYQPQHF. The CDR3 DNA sequence: TGTGCCACCAGCAGAGGGACAGGGTATCAGCCCCAGCATTTT.

The rearrangement uses TRBV24-1 and TRBJ2-3; D might be TRBD2 (5 bases). The ends were cut back, 4 bases at V and 2 bases at J, with 9 bases in the middle. The germline gives CDR1 KGHDR, CDR2 SFDVKD. There are 14 residues in the CDR3. The CDR3 DNA sequence: TGTGCCACCAGTGACCCACTAGTCACAGATACGCAGTATTTT. Residues: CATSDPLVTDTQYF.

The chain is built from TRBV10-3 and TRBJ2-5; D possibly corresponds to TRBD1 (5 bases). The V and J ends lost 0 bases and 9 bases respectively, with 14 bases between them. CDR1 is ENHRY and CDR2 is SYGVKD in the germline V gene. CDR3 size: 14 residues. The CDR3 nucleotides are TGTGCCATCAGTGAGTCAAGGGGCCCTGAGGCCCAGTACTTC. It translates to CAISESRGPEAQYF.